The 26 T cell receptor beta chains reported below all come from one sample, sequenced in a study of beta chain features in type 1 diabetes. cDNA synthesis used the whole RNA isolate, giving expressed TCRB sequences. Method: immunoSEQ multiplex PCR; TCRdb's copy keeps in-frame clones and lacks some. The sample holds 550,000 to 850,000 clones, under 15% seen once. Which antigens these TCRs recognize remains unknown. Overall study findings and caveats: TCRB CDR3s from Type 1 diabetes patients were moderately but significantly shorter in all four CD4+ subsets.

The source material was naive CD4+ T cells from blood. The receptors were sampled from a man between 18 and 35 years old with type 1 diabetes.

This clone was recorded a few times. The chain has TRBV30 and TRBJ2-7, with 9 bases that match TRBD2. CDR1 GTSNPN and CDR2 SVGIG come from the germline V gene (reference sequence). The CDR3 spans 14 residues. V shed 4 bases and J 3 bases; nucleotides not matched to a gene: 7. The CDR3 DNA follows: TGTGCCTGGACCACCGGGACTAGCTTCTACGAGCAGTACTTC. Amino acids: CAWTTGTSFYEQYF. The entire variable domain, with the rest obtained from reference TRBV30 and TRBJ2-7, is as follows: SQTIHQWPATLVQPVGSPLSLECTVEGTSNPNLYWYRQAAGRGLQLLFYSVGIGQISSEVPQNLSASRPQDRQFILSSKKLLLSDSGFYLCAWTTGTSFYEQYFGPGTRLTVT.

This clone was observed a few times. The rearrangement uses TRBV10-3 and TRBJ1-6; TRBD1 is a possible D gene (5 bases). The germline CDR1 and CDR2 sequences are ENHRY and SYGVKD. Trimming stripped 4 bases from V and 5 bases from J, with 15 bases between. This CDR3 region has 16 residues. Written as DNA, the CDR3 is TGTGCCATCAGTGGTCGGAGGGGAGAGGATAATTCACCCCTCCACTTT. As protein: CAISGRRGEDNSPLHF.

CDR3 nucleotide sequence: TGCAGCGTTCCGGGGCCCCCCTCGCTGACTGAAGCTTTCTTT. This codes for CSVPGPPSLTEAFF. The V and J genes are TRBV29-1 and TRBJ1-1, with a possible D match to TRBD1 (5 bases). V was pared by 5 bases and J by 5 bases, with 18 bases between. CDR1 and CDR2 (germline): SQVTM, ANQGSEA. The CDR3 is made up of 14 amino acids.

The sample holds many counts of this clone. The chain couples TRBV30 to TRBJ1-6; D gene uncertain. The length of the CDR3 is 11 residues. Per the germline V gene, CDR1 is GTSNPN and CDR2 is SVGIG (reference sequence). Trimming cost V 3 bases and J 8 bases, with 5 bases left between them. The CDR3 sequence is CAWRSDSPLHF. CDR3 nucleotide sequence: TGTGCCTGGAGGTCGGATTCACCCCTCCACTTT.

V usage is TRBV7-2 and J usage is TRBJ2-7; 10 nucleotides match TRBD2. The germline V gene encodes CDR1 SGHTA and CDR2 FQGNSA. J gave up 4 bases and V 0 bases, and 6 bases lay outside the gene matches. The CDR3 consists of 16 residues. The CDR3 nucleotides are TGTGCCAGCAGCTTAGCCGCTAGCGGGGGAGCGTACGAGCAGTACTTC. It translates to CASSLAASGGAYEQYF.

This rearrangement joins TRBV19 to TRBJ1-2, with D unclear. V gave up 1 base and J gave up 7 bases, with 13 bases separating them. CDR3 length equals 14 residues. Per the germline V gene, CDR1 is LNHDA and CDR2 is SQIVND (reference sequence). The CDR3 nucleotides are TGTGCCAGTAGTATAGGAGTACCCTCTCGTGGCTACACCTTC. Protein product: CASSIGVPSRGYTF.

The chain joins TRBV19 to TRBJ1-5; 9 nucleotides line up with TRBD1. V gave up 7 bases and J gave up 7 bases; unmatched junction bases: 8. This CDR3 comprises 14 residues. From germline, CDR1 is LNHDA and CDR2 SQIVND (reference sequence). CDR3: CASTRDRDGQPQHF. The DNA for the CDR3 is TGTGCCAGTACCCGGGACAGGGACGGGCAGCCCCAGCATTTT.

The V gene is TRBV18, the J gene TRBJ1-6; D not certain. Trimming left V 0 bases short and J 8 bases short, with 11 bases between. Germline V lookup: CDR1 KGHSH, CDR2 LQKENI. The CDR3 spans 15 residues. The CDR3 here is CASSPPNSKDSPLHF. The CDR3 nucleotides are TGTGCCAGCTCACCACCCAATTCCAAGGATTCACCCCTCCACTTT.

This clone showed up just a few times. The V gene is TRBV2, the J gene TRBJ2-5; unclear D gene. The CDR3 is made up of 12 amino acids. Germline V lookup: CDR1 SNHLY, CDR2 FYNNEI. The germline V and J ends were trimmed by 6 bases and 5 bases, with 10 bases remaining between them. The chain's CDR3 is CASRKNGETQYF. In DNA, the CDR3 is TGTGCCAGCAGGAAGAATGGGGAGACCCAGTACTTC.

This clone was counted only a few times. V usage is TRBV2 and J usage is TRBJ1-2, with TRBD1 identical over 8 bases. V shed 6 bases, J shed 1 base, and the junction held 4 bases outside the gene matches. The length of the CDR3 is 14 residues. Germline CDR1 and CDR2: SNHLY and FYNNEI. CDR3 in DNA: TGTGCCAGCAGGGGGACAGGAAATAACTATGGCTACACCTTC. This gives the protein CASRGTGNNYGYTF.

In DNA form, the CDR3 reads TGTGCCAGCAGGCTGGACCCTGGGGCCAACGTCCTGACTTTC. It specifies CASRLDPGANVLTF. The gene calls are TRBV6-5 and TRBJ2-6; D gene unclear. This CDR3 comprises 14 residues. CDR1 is MNHEY and CDR2 is SVGAGI in the germline V gene. Trimming left V 6 bases short and J 2 bases short, with 8 bases between.

This clone has a handful of counts. The chain links TRBV6-1 to TRBJ1-5; unclear D gene. V was cut by 5 bases and J by 0 bases, with 8 bases left in between. CDR3 length: 14 amino acids. Germline CDR1 reads MNHNS; CDR2 reads SASEGT. The CDR3 bases are TGTGCCAGCAGTCTGGACCTTAGCAATCAGCCCCAGCATTTT. Protein sequence: CASSLDLSNQPQHF.

This clone was detected only a few times. The rearrangement links TRBV10-3 to TRBJ2-3, with D possibly matching TRBD1 (9 bases). Per the germline V gene, CDR1 is ENHRY and CDR2 is SYGVKD. CDR3 size: 16 residues. V dropped 4 bases and J dropped 5 bases, with 19 bases sitting between them. This chain's CDR3 is CAISGGQGLGQDTQYF. The CDR3 bases are TGTGCCATCAGTGGGGGACAGGGACTAGGCCAAGATACGCAGTATTTT.

This clone turned up a few times. V and J are TRBV10-3 and TRBJ2-1; D gene uncertain. Trimming removed 6 bases from V and 7 bases from J, with 16 bases in between. In germline, CDR1 is ENHRY, CDR2 SYGVKD. CDR3 length: 14 residues. The CDR3 reads CAIRRSDSGNEQFF. Written as DNA, the CDR3 is TGTGCCATCAGACGGTCCGATTCTGGGAATGAGCAGTTCTTC.

This clone was detected a few times. The J gene is TRBJ1-2, the V gene TRBV7-2, with TRBD1 as a possible D gene (6 bases). The CDR3 runs to 13 residues. Per the germline V gene, CDR1 is SGHTA and CDR2 is FQGNSA. Trimming took off 6 bases at V and 2 bases at J, with 10 bases between the two ends. CDR3 amino acids: CASRPDRNYGYTF. The CDR3 DNA is TGTGCCAGCAGGCCTGACAGGAACTATGGCTACACCTTC. Together with reference TRBV7-2 and TRBJ1-2, the CDR3 gives the full variable domain: GAGVSQSPSNKVTEKGKDVELRCDPISGHTALYWYRQSLGQGLEFLIYFQGNSAPDKSGLPSDRFSAERTGGSVSTLTIQRTQQEDSAVYLCASRPDRNYGYTFGSGTRLTVV.

V gene TRBV6-1 combines with J gene TRBJ2-3; D is perhaps TRBD2 (5 bases). Germline values: CDR1 MNHNS, CDR2 SASEGT. V lost 6 bases and J lost 1, with 8 bases in between. CDR3 size: 13 residues. CDR3 nucleotides: TGTGCCAGCAGCGGGGATGGCACAGATACGCAGTATTTT. Protein product: CASSGDGTDTQYF.

Only a few counts were recorded for this clone. The rearrangement joins TRBV18 to TRBJ2-5; 7 bases match TRBD1. Germline V gives CDR1 KGHSH, CDR2 LQKENI. V was pared by 3 bases and J by 2 bases, with 9 bases of the junction left unmatched. This CDR3 has 16 amino acids. The DNA of the CDR3 is TGTGCCAGCTCACCTTACCGGGACAGCTTACAAGAGACCCAGTACTTC. Its protein is CASSPYRDSLQETQYF.

This chain uses TRBV10-3 with TRBJ1-1, with 9 bases aligning to TRBD1. Trimming cost V 6 bases and J 11 bases; bases outside gene matches: 13. The CDR3 is 14 amino acids. CDR1 ENHRY and CDR2 SYGVKD come from the germline V gene. This chain's CDR3 is CAIRSGQGFSWAFF. As DNA, the CDR3 is TGTGCCATCAGATCGGGACAGGGTTTTTCTTGGGCTTTCTTT.

This clone turned up a few times. The gene calls are TRBV28 and TRBJ2-1; 7 bases align to TRBD2. CDR3 length: 13 residues. CDR1 and CDR2 (germline): MDHEN, SYDVKM. With 9 bases clipped from V and 6 bases from J, the junction kept 8 bases outside the gene matches. The CDR3 DNA sequence: TGTGCCAGTCTCCGTGGCGGGGGCAATGAGCAGTTCTTC. Its protein product is CASLRGGGNEQFF.

The chain couples TRBV6-4 to TRBJ1-2, with D possibly matching TRBD1 (5 bases). The CDR3 totals 15 residues. Trimming pared 6 bases from V and 0 bases from J, leaving 14 bases between. CDR1 is MRHNA, CDR2 SNTAGT, per germline. The CDR3 DNA is TGTGCCAGCAGAGCGGGGCCAGGAGCTAACTATGGCTACACCTTC. Amino acid sequence: CASRAGPGANYGYTF.

This chain joins TRBV18 and TRBJ2-7, with D perhaps matching TRBD2 (6 bases). Germline V CDR1 and CDR2: KGHSH, LQKENI. This CDR3 has 15 amino acids. V shed 2 bases and J shed 5 bases, with 16 bases lying between them. The CDR3 sequence: CASSPTAGIRHEQYF. CDR3 bases: TGTGCCAGCTCACCAACAGCGGGCATTCGCCACGAGCAGTACTTC. Full variable domain (rest looked up from reference TRBV18 and TRBJ2-7): NAGVMQNPRHLVRRRGQEARLRCSPMKGHSHVYWYRQLPEEGLKFMVYLQKENIIDESGMPKERFSAEFPKEGPSILRIQQVVRGDSAAYFCASSPTAGIRHEQYFGPGTRLTVT.

This clone was picked up a small number of times. J is TRBJ2-7 and V is TRBV25-1, with TRBD2 as a possible D gene (5 bases). V lost 8 bases and J lost 0, with 23 bases in between. Germline V gives CDR1 MGHDK, CDR2 SYGVNS. The CDR3 spans 17 residues. CDR3 amino acids: CASATPTTNPSSYEQYF. The CDR3 region has the DNA TGTGCCAGCGCGACTCCAACGACTAATCCTAGCTCCTACGAGCAGTACTTC.

Only a few counts were recorded for this clone. This chain links TRBV19 with TRBJ2-7; tentatively, D is TRBD2 (5 bases). The CDR3 has 13 residues. Between the trimmed V and J ends, which lost 3 bases and 7 bases, there was a span of 13 bases. Germline loops: CDR1 LNHDA, CDR2 SQIVND (reference sequence). The CDR3 region has the DNA TGTGCCAGTAGTATGACCCGGGGTCGAGAGCAGTACTTC. Amino acids: CASSMTRGREQYF.

V gene TRBV6-5 combines with J gene TRBJ2-1, with TRBD1 identical over 7 bases. V lost 0 bases to trimming and J lost 6 bases; unmatched junction nucleotides: 5. The CDR3 consists of 15 residues. Germline CDR1 reads MNHEY; CDR2 reads SVGAGI. This CDR3 is CASSYSGRGFNEQFF. The CDR3 DNA reads TGTGCCAGCAGTTACTCGGGCAGGGGGTTCAATGAGCAGTTCTTC.

This chain joins TRBV19 and TRBJ2-5, with D possibly being TRBD1 (6 bases). CDR3 size: 13 residues. Between the trimmed V and J ends, which lost 5 bases and 2 bases, there was a span of 9 bases. The germline V gene has CDR1 LNHDA and CDR2 SQIVND (reference sequence). DNA for the CDR3: TGTGCCAGTAGTGGGACACTTCAAGAGACCCAGTACTTC. Its protein product is CASSGTLQETQYF.

The chain uses TRBV4-1 and TRBJ1-1; D is ambiguous. CDR3 length: 13 amino acids. With 0 bases removed from V and 9 bases from J, the gap between germline ends came to 11 bases. Germline assignment: CDR1 MGHRA and CDR2 YSYEKL. CDR3 residues: CASSQDGIQKAFF. CDR3 DNA sequence: TGCGCCAGCAGCCAAGATGGTATTCAGAAAGCTTTCTTT.